The clone carrying this TCR beta chain has only a few counts. Its matching antigen is unknown. The CDR3 length is 15 residues. Germline V gives CDR1 MNHEY, CDR2 SVGAGI. V trimming: 5 bases; J trimming: 4 bases; junction bases outside the gene matches: 6. The data derive from a study of cytomegalovirus exposure and HLA in healthy donors. Points from the study as a whole: Sequences of the TCR beta chain were said to predict the HLA-A and HLA-B alleles of most subjects accurately.

In the PCR, 60 Vbeta and 13 Jbeta primers were used. Here immunoSEQ multiplex PCR was the method, and the copy in TCRdb shows in-frame clones only, minus some. The sample has roughly 71,000 clones, around four fifths seen once; the top ten hold 3%. Sequenced material: PBMCs. The rearrangement links TRBV6-5 to TRBJ1-3; 9 bases match TRBD1. The clonotype comes from a girl between 10 and 17 years old in good health and CMV-seropositive. The CDR3: CASSTRTGAGNTIYF. Written as DNA, the CDR3 is TGTGCCAGCAGTACGAGGACAGGGGCCGGAAACACCATATATTTT.